These T cell receptor beta chains were read from a single sample in a study of blood T cell repertoires in COVID-19. Profiled with immunoSEQ multiplex PCR; TCRdb holds only in-frame clones, not every one. Among 150,000 or so clones listed, about 87% were seen once. The sample comprised peripheral blood. Source of these receptors: a man aged 50 or older with acute or convalescent COVID-19. Each CDR3 is given with its conserved first and last residue. The D gene is left open where the match is weak.

v_gene	j_gene	d_gene	CDR3aa
TRBV7-9	TRBJ1-1	-	CASSLAYTMNTEAFF
TRBV10-1	TRBJ1-2	-	CASSAGQGYGYTF
TRBV19	TRBJ2-7	TRBD2	CASSDSGGIPYEQYF
TRBV14	TRBJ2-3	-	CASSRGVYTDTQYF
TRBV7-9	TRBJ1-1	-	CASSLAVERAFF
TRBV5-1	TRBJ2-7	TRBD1	CASSREGTVPYEQYF
TRBV30	TRBJ1-5	-	CAWSVLAGVDQPQHF
TRBV2	TRBJ2-7	TRBD2	CASSGPSGGSYEQYF
TRBV12-3/TRBV12-4	TRBJ1-3	TRBD1	CASRPQGAPTIYF
TRBV28	TRBJ2-1	-	CASSGEVEQFF
TRBV5-4	TRBJ2-3	-	CASSPDGGSTRNTQYF
TRBV29-1	TRBJ1-1	TRBD1	CSVAGQTNTEAFF
TRBV2	TRBJ1-2	TRBD1	CASKRPDRGYGYTF
TRBV5-1	TRBJ2-1	TRBD1	CASSYGTGVIYEQFF
TRBV4-1	TRBJ1-1	TRBD1	CASSLRDRDTEAFF
TRBV7-6	TRBJ2-1	TRBD1	CASSRFAGTVSDEQFF
TRBV28	TRBJ2-5	TRBD1	CASSQGQPQETQYF
TRBV19	TRBJ2-3	TRBD2	CASRPPGIAGRETDTQYF
TRBV7-7	TRBJ1-5	TRBD1	CASSLGQDQPQHF
TRBV13	TRBJ1-1	-	CASSQGEELYTEAFF
TRBV5-1	TRBJ1-1	-	CASSVQGHTEAFF
TRBV2	TRBJ2-3	-	CASSETPTQYF
TRBV3-1/TRBV3-2	TRBJ1-2	-	CASSQNDRNQQHVF
TRBV2	TRBJ1-2	-	CASSEGQYGYTF
TRBV5-4	TRBJ2-5	TRBD2	CASSSSGGPPETQYF